This is a list of T cell receptor beta chains from one sample in a study of blood T cells in healthy people across ages. TCRdb reprocessed the 5' RACE reads with MiXCR, giving one entry per CDR3 protein. The sample contains 1.5 million to 2 million distinct CDR3 sequences, around half of which appear only once. The sample comprised blood. The receptors come from a woman aged 35 to 49 in good health. Each CDR3 is given with its conserved first and last residue.

V gene: TRBV28
J gene: TRBJ2-7
CDR3 protein: CASAPGLAGFSYEQYF

V gene: TRBV9
J gene: TRBJ1-2
CDR3 protein: CASSVRSGGYTF

V gene: TRBV6-2/TRBV6-3
J gene: TRBJ1-2
CDR3 protein: CASSFEDLYGYTF

V gene: TRBV19
J gene: NA
CDR3 protein: CASSTGRRRETQYF

V gene: TRBV4-3
J gene: TRBJ2-2
CDR3 protein: CASSQDGAGELFF

V gene: TRBV11-2
J gene: TRBJ2-2
CDR3 protein: CASSRNRDTGELFF

V gene: TRBV7-2
J gene: TRBJ1-2
CDR3 protein: CASSKPGAQYGYTF

V gene: TRBV29-1
J gene: TRBJ2-1
CDR3 protein: CSVEDPAPTQFF

V gene: TRBV19
J gene: TRBJ2-7
CDR3 protein: CASSAKGQAALNYEQYF

V gene: TRBV2
J gene: TRBJ2-1
CDR3 protein: CASRGREQFF

V gene: TRBV5-6
J gene: TRBJ2-5
CDR3 protein: CASSSDRDREIQETQYF

V gene: TRBV7-2
J gene: TRBJ1-4
CDR3 protein: CASSLASGYNEKLFF

V gene: TRBV10-3
J gene: TRBJ2-5
CDR3 protein: CAISLGQGVTETQYF

V gene: TRBV7-2
J gene: TRBJ2-1
CDR3 protein: CASSHPRGALDNEQFF

V gene: TRBV20-1
J gene: NA
CDR3 protein: CSASQTSYEQYF

V gene: TRBV20-1
J gene: NA
CDR3 protein: CSAQLTSFETQYF

V gene: TRBV6-1
J gene: TRBJ1-2
CDR3 protein: CASSLGMEDGYTF

V gene: TRBV2
J gene: TRBJ1-6
CDR3 protein: CASSIKAVDNSPLHF

V gene: TRBV4-3
J gene: TRBJ2-5
CDR3 protein: CASSQEFRGQETQYF

V gene: TRBV20-1
J gene: TRBJ2-5
CDR3 protein: CSASPGTGFGTQYF

V gene: TRBV5-5
J gene: TRBJ2-5
CDR3 protein: CASSLGGDREETQYF

V gene: TRBV12-3/TRBV12-4
J gene: TRBJ2-5
CDR3 protein: CASSPSKAAVAQYF

V gene: TRBV5-8
J gene: TRBJ1-2
CDR3 protein: CASSSQRVGYTF

V gene: TRBV7-2
J gene: TRBJ1-4
CDR3 protein: CASSFGTNNEKLFF

V gene: TRBV11-2
J gene: TRBJ2-5
CDR3 protein: CASRTYEQETQYF

V gene: TRBV10-2
J gene: TRBJ2-5
CDR3 protein: CASSLGSLGPETQYF

V gene: TRBV6-2/TRBV6-3
J gene: TRBJ2-1
CDR3 protein: CASKEAGSYNEQFF

V gene: TRBV9
J gene: TRBJ2-7
CDR3 protein: CASSVGMGQSPYEQYF

V gene: TRBV20-1
J gene: TRBJ2-1
CDR3 protein: CSARDPGGRTYNEQFF

V gene: TRBV25-1
J gene: TRBJ2-7
CDR3 protein: CASRGQQPYEQYF

V gene: TRBV7-6
J gene: TRBJ2-7
CDR3 protein: CASSTRQGARGEQYF